This entry is about one T cell receptor beta chain. Its antigen is unknown. V gave up 8 bases and J gave up 4 bases, with 24 bases separating them. The germline V gene has CDR1 SGHVS and CDR2 FQNEAQ. This CDR3 comprises 17 residues. Profiled with immunoSEQ multiplex PCR; TCRdb holds only in-frame clones, not every one. The profile shows around 160,000 clones, 82% of them singletons. The data derive from a study of T cell responses to AZD1222 COVID-19 vaccine. General observations from the study: Sampling captured repertoires only after the peak T cell response. Epitopes outside B.1.351 and B.1.1.7 mutated regions reportedly drew nearly half of spike TCRs. Across the whole spike, CD4 TCRs peaked at regions 160-218 and 743-854. Just five to seven AZD1222 recipients tested seropositive at baseline.

Sequencing used peripheral blood, obtained on day 0 of MenACWY control vaccination. The TCR sequence derives from an adult in good health. The V gene is TRBV7-8, the J gene TRBJ1-5; perhaps TRBD1 as D (6 bases). The CDR3 nucleotides read TGTGCCAGCTCCGGGAGGAGGGGTGAGGGGGAGAATCAGCCCCAGCATTTT. As protein: CASSGRRGEGENQPQHF.